This is a list of T cell receptor beta chains from one sample in a study of cytomegalovirus exposure and HLA in healthy donors. This table comes from immunoSEQ multiplex PCR, and its TCRdb copy is limited to in-frame clones, with some not included. The sample yields about 200,000 clones, around three quarters seen once. Sequencing used PBMCs. The source is a man in his forties or fifties in good health and CMV-seronegative. CDR3s include the opening cysteine and the closing phenylalanine or tryptophan. A D gene is named only where the DNA matches it firmly. Clone size is stated in some rows and not others, as once, few, many or a class when expanded.

cdr3_aa | cdr3_nt | v_call | clone_size | j_call | d_call
CASSPAGQGNNQPQHF | TGTGCCAGCTCACCGGCGGGACAGGGGAACAATCAGCCCCAGCATTTT | TRBV7-2 | NA | TRBJ1-5 | TRBD1
CASSLRGGGANVLTF | TGTGCCAGCAGCCTCAGGGGCGGTGGGGCCAACGTCCTGACTTTC | TRBV11-2 | NA | TRBJ2-6 | NA
CASSLEPGQGVLYNEQFF | TGCGCCAGCAGCTTAGAACCGGGACAGGGAGTTCTGTACAATGAGCAGTTCTTC | TRBV5-1 | NA | TRBJ2-1 | TRBD1
CSSSSSGLASEQYF | TGTTCCAGCAGCTCGTCGGGACTAGCGAGCGAGCAGTACTTC | TRBV7-9 | NA | TRBJ2-7 | TRBD2
CASSDRGVPYEQYF | TGTGCCAGCAGTGACCGCGGAGTCCCCTACGAGCAGTACTTC | TRBV2 | NA | TRBJ2-7 | NA
CASSPTSSGFQETQYF | TGTGCCAGCAGTCCTACTTCGAGCGGATTCCAAGAGACCCAGTACTTC | TRBV9 | NA | TRBJ2-5 | NA
CASRSRDSGRYQPQHF | TGCGCCAGCAGATCCCGGGACTCTGGGAGGTATCAGCCCCAGCATTTT | TRBV23-1 | NA | TRBJ1-5 | NA
CASSGEVHGYTF | TGTGCCAGTAGTGGAGAGGTCCATGGCTACACCTTC | TRBV19 | NA | TRBJ1-2 | NA
CASSVVGGSRELFF | TGTGCCAGCAGCGTAGTAGGAGGTTCACGGGAGCTGTTTTTT | TRBV9 | few | TRBJ2-2 | NA
CASSPQLAGVYEQYF | TGTGCCAGCAGCCCCCAACTAGCGGGAGTTTACGAGCAGTACTTC | TRBV7-3 | NA | TRBJ2-7 | TRBD2
CASSLKRGGYTF | TGTGCCAGCAGTTTAAAACGAGGAGGCTACACCTTC | TRBV28 | NA | TRBJ1-2 | NA
CASSVASATDTQYF | TGTGCCAGCAGCGTAGCTAGCGCCACAGATACGCAGTATTTT | TRBV9 | few | TRBJ2-3 | NA
CASSLQASYEQYF | TGTGCCAGCAGCTTACAGGCCTCCTACGAGCAGTACTTC | TRBV13 | NA | TRBJ2-7 | NA
CASSPRWGDNSPLHF | TGTGCCAGCAGTCCCCGTTGGGGGGATAATTCACCCCTCCACTTT | TRBV27 | NA | TRBJ1-6 | NA
CASDRAVGTEAFF | TGTGCCAGCGACCGAGCGGTTGGGACTGAAGCTTTCTTT | TRBV6-1 | once | TRBJ1-1 | NA
CASSPDRDSHYEQYF | TGTGCCAGCAGTCCAGACCGGGACTCTCACTACGAGCAGTACTTC | TRBV13 | NA | TRBJ2-7 | NA
CASSRGRQGGNQPQHF | TGTGCCAGCTCACGGGGACGGCAGGGGGGCAATCAGCCCCAGCATTTT | TRBV18 | NA | TRBJ1-5 | TRBD1
CASNSEGEQFF | TGTGCCAGTAATAGTGAGGGTGAGCAGTTCTTC | TRBV27 | NA | TRBJ2-1 | NA
CASSLLQRGTNEKLFF | TGTGCCAGCTCCCTTTTACAACGGGGGACTAATGAAAAACTGTTTTTT | TRBV18 | once | TRBJ1-4 | NA